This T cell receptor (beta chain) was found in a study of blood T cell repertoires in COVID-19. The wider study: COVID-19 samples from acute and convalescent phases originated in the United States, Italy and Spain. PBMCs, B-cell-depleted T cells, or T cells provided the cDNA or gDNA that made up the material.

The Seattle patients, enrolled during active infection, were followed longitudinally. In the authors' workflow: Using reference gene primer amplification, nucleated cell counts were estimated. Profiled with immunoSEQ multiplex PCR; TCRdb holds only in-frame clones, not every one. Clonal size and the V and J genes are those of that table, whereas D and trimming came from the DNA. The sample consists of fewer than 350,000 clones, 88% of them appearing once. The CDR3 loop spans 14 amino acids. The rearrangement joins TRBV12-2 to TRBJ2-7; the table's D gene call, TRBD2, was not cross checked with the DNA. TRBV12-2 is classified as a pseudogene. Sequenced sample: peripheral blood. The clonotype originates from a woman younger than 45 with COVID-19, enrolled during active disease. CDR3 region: CASRFPLSDYEQYV. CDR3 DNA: TGTGCAAGTCGCTTCCCTCTTAGTGACTACGAGCAGTACGTC.